This T cell receptor beta chain was documented in a study of blood T cell repertoires in COVID-19. The CDR3 has 16 amino acids. J gave up 10 bases and V 5 bases, and 12 bases lay outside the gene matches. CDR1 is SGHAT, CDR2 FQNNGV, per germline. Method: immunoSEQ multiplex PCR; TCRdb's copy keeps in-frame clones and lacks some. This sample yields hundreds of thousands of clones, of which roughly 89% are seen a single time; under 1.5% belongs to the top ten. The TCR originated in a woman aged 25 to 45 with active or convalescent COVID-19. The sequenced material came from peripheral blood. The chain couples TRBV11-2 to TRBJ1-6, with 9 bases lining up with TRBD1. DNA of the CDR3: TGTGCCAGCAGCCCTACGGGGGGACAGGGTGGATCACCCCTCCACTTT. Translating it yields CASSPTGGQGGSPLHF.